The 24 T cell receptor beta chains below all came from one sample that was sequenced in a study of blood T cell repertoires in COVID-19 (dated by TCRdb to about 2020). The library relied on the immunoSEQ multiplex PCR assay. TCRdb's version of the immuneACCESS table is confined to in-frame rearrangements and falls short of the full clone set. An unresolved V gene accounts for under half of the shortfall where checked; the remainder is of unknown origin. The sample table holds tens of thousands of clones, of which around 87% were seen once. The ten top clones hold 4% to 5.5% of the sample. Sequencing was done on a sample of peripheral blood. Source of these receptors: a man over 45 with active COVID-19.

V usage is TRBV12-3 or TRBV12-4 and J usage is TRBJ1-3; 8 positions match TRBD1. The CDR3 extends over 13 amino acids. J gave up 3 bases and V 6 bases, and 1 base lay outside the gene matches. CDR3 in DNA: TGTGCCAGCAGGACAGGGGTTGGAAACACCATATATTTT. Translation: CASRTGVGNTIYF.

The genes are TRBV21-1 and TRBJ1-1. TRBV21-1 is flagged as a pseudogene. The CDR3 is made up of 16 amino acids. The CDR3 here is CASSKALLGRNTEAFF. The DNA for the CDR3 is TGTGCCAGCAGCAAAGCGTTATTAGGGAGGAACACTGAAGCTTTCTTT.

The rearrangement links TRBV6-1 to TRBJ1-6; tentative D call: TRBD1 (6 bases). CDR3 length: 13 residues. The V and J ends lost 1 base and 10 bases respectively, with 8 bases between them. From germline, CDR1 is MNHNS and CDR2 SASEGT. CDR3 nucleotide sequence: TGTGCCAGCAGTGAAGAAGGGGGATCACCCCTCCACTTT. It translates to CASSEEGGSPLHF.

This clone has just one count. The rearrangement uses TRBV20-1 and TRBJ2-4, with TRBD2 as a possible D gene (5 bases). Germline CDR1 DFQATT, CDR2 SNEGSKA (reference sequence). There are 13 residues in the CDR3. V lost 3 bases and J lost 7, with 13 bases in between. CDR3 coding DNA: TGCAGTGCTAGTGCGGTTGGGGAGAACATTCAGTACTTC. Amino acid sequence: CSASAVGENIQYF.

The DNA for the CDR3 is TGTGCCAGTAGTGCGCAGGGTCATCAAGAGACCCAGTACTTC. Its translation: CASSAQGHQETQYF. The chain uses TRBV19 and TRBJ2-5; tentative D call: TRBD1 (5 bases). V shed 5 bases and J shed 2 bases, with 12 bases lying between them. CDR1 and CDR2 (germline): LNHDA, SQIVND (reference sequence). This CDR3 spans 14 amino acids.

The V and J genes are TRBV19 and TRBJ2-1, with TRBD2 matching 8 bases. This CDR3 comprises 13 residues. Germline-derived CDR1 and CDR2 are LNHDA and SQIVND (reference sequence). V lost 9 bases, J lost 5 bases, and 6 bases stayed unmatched. CDR3 sequence: CASGTRAHNEQFF. CDR3 bases: TGTGCCAGCGGGACTAGGGCCCACAATGAGCAGTTCTTC.

The chain carries TRBV14 and TRBJ2-5, with TRBD2 identical over 8 bases. With 6 bases clipped from V and 4 bases from J, the junction kept 4 bases outside the gene matches. The CDR3 covers 13 residues. CDR1 and CDR2 (germline): SGHDN, FVKESK. Here the CDR3 DNA reads TGTGCCAGCAGACAGGGACTAGGAGAGACCCAGTACTTC. It is translated as CASRQGLGETQYF.

J is TRBJ2-7 and V is TRBV4-2; 12 bases agree with TRBD2. Germline assignment: CDR1 LGHNA and CDR2 YNFKEQ. Losses at the gene ends were 0 bases for V and 0 bases for J; bases not matched to a gene: 3. This CDR3 has 17 residues. The CDR3 spells CASSQEGTSGLSYEQYF. CDR3 DNA sequence: TGTGCCAGCAGCCAAGAAGGGACTAGCGGGCTCTCCTACGAGCAGTACTTC.

The chain combines TRBV7-8 with TRBJ2-2, with 7 nucleotides matching TRBD1. J gave up 5 bases and V 5 bases, and 11 bases lay outside the gene matches. This CDR3 comprises 16 residues. Germline values: CDR1 SGHVS, CDR2 FQNEAQ. This chain's CDR3 is CASSDRQGALTGELFF. In DNA, the CDR3 is TGTGCCAGCAGCGATCGACAGGGTGCTCTAACCGGGGAGCTGTTTTTT.

This clone was found a few times. This chain links TRBV5-8 with TRBJ2-5, with 8 bases identical to TRBD2. Germline V gives CDR1 SGHTS, CDR2 YDEGEE. The V and J ends lost 4 bases and 4 bases, in that order; junction bases with no gene match: 9. This CDR3 is built from 15 residues. Here the CDR3 reads CASSNPGTRGETQYF. The CDR3 nucleotides are TGTGCCAGCAGCAACCCCGGGACTAGAGGAGAGACCCAGTACTTC.

The rearrangement links TRBV5-1 to TRBJ1-6; perhaps TRBD1 as D (6 bases). CDR1 and CDR2 (germline): SGHRS, YFSETQ. This CDR3 comprises 14 residues. Trimming cost V 2 bases and J 7 bases, with 10 bases left between them. The CDR3 sequence is CASSLGGRNSPLHF. Written as DNA, the CDR3 is TGCGCCAGCAGCTTAGGGGGTCGGAATTCACCCCTCCACTTT.

The chain couples TRBV6-2 or TRBV6-3 to TRBJ2-1, with TRBD2 identical over 9 bases. Germline CDR1 MNHEY, CDR2 SVGEGT. V trimming: 5 bases; J trimming: 5 bases; junction bases outside the gene matches: 10. The CDR3 sequence is 16 residues long. CDR3 amino acids: CASSHVAGALDNEQFF. The CDR3 nucleotides are TGTGCCAGCAGTCACGTAGCGGGAGCTTTGGACAATGAGCAGTTCTTC.

In its sample, this clone was seen a few times. V gene TRBV4-3 combines with J gene TRBJ2-7; 9 bases are a match to TRBD2. The germline gives CDR1 LGHNA, CDR2 YSLEER. CDR3 length equals 17 residues. V lost 0 bases and J lost 3; bases outside the gene matches: 9. The CDR3 loop is CASSQDPAGGFNYEQYF. Written as DNA, the CDR3 is TGCGCCAGCAGCCAAGACCCAGCGGGAGGCTTCAACTACGAGCAGTACTTC.

The chain joins TRBV18 to TRBJ1-2; D unclear. V was clipped by 3 bases and J by 7 bases, with 18 bases between them. Germline V gene sequence: CDR1 KGHSH, CDR2 LQKENI. This CDR3 contains 15 residues. CDR3 in DNA: TGTGCCAGCTCACCTTCGCCGGGGAAGACGGGTGGCTACACCTTC. Amino acids: CASSPSPGKTGGYTF.

In this sample, this clone turned up a few times. J is TRBJ1-2 and V is TRBV6-5, with 7 bases that match TRBD1. The ends lost 7 bases at V and 6 bases at J; junction bases unmatched: 5. CDR3 length: 12 residues. CDR1 is MNHEY and CDR2 is SVGAGI in the germline V gene. The CDR3 DNA sequence: TGTGCCAGCAAATATCAGGGGGATGGCTACACCTTC. Translated, it gives CASKYQGDGYTF.

This sequence joins TRBV25-1 and TRBJ2-7, with 7 bases aligning to TRBD1. This CDR3 region has 14 residues. Germline V gene lookup returns CDR1 MGHDK and CDR2 SYGVNS. After removal of 4 bases from V and 9 bases from J, the junction contained 12 bases not matched to a gene. For the CDR3, the DNA is TGTGCCAGCAGTGTCGGGGACAGCCCTCGTCCGCAGTACTTC. It yields the protein CASSVGDSPRPQYF.

The chain joins TRBV6-2 or TRBV6-3 to TRBJ2-7; 7 bases map to TRBD2. The CDR3 spans 15 residues. Trimming cost V 5 bases and J 0 bases; bases outside gene matches: 7. CDR1 is MNHEY and CDR2 is SVGEGT in the germline V gene. As DNA, the CDR3 is TGTGCCAGCAGTCAACTAGCGAGTTCCTCCTACGAGCAGTACTTC. Protein sequence: CASSQLASSSYEQYF.

CDR3 sequence reads: CASSLLIQANTEAFF. DNA for the CDR3: TGTGCCAGCAGTTTGTTGATCCAGGCTAACACTGAAGCTTTCTTT. This rearrangement joins TRBV28 to TRBJ1-1; D gene unclear. This CDR3 region has 15 residues. The germline CDR1 and CDR2 sequences are MDHEN and SYDVKM. V was trimmed by 3 bases and J by 2 bases, leaving 13 bases between them.

V gene TRBV6-2 or TRBV6-3 combines with J gene TRBJ2-1; 10 nucleotides match TRBD2. The CDR3 covers 14 residues. The V segment lost 5 bases and the J segment 7 bases; nucleotides outside the gene matches: 5. Looked up from germline, CDR1 is MNHEY and CDR2 is SVGEGT. The CDR3, as DNA: TGTGCCAGCAGTCTAGCGGGAGTACAGAATGAGCAGTTCTTC. It yields the protein CASSLAGVQNEQFF.

This chain links TRBV30 with TRBJ2-5; a possible D gene is TRBD2 (5 bases). Between the trimmed V and J ends, which lost 3 bases and 1 base, there was a span of 9 bases. This CDR3 is 13 amino acids long. CDR1 is GTSNPN, CDR2 SVGIG, per germline (reference sequence). CDR3 region: CAWSRGLQETQYF. In DNA form, the CDR3 reads TGTGCCTGGAGCCGCGGACTCCAAGAGACCCAGTACTTC.

This clone came up once. This rearrangement joins TRBV5-1 to TRBJ1-5; tentatively, D is TRBD1 (5 bases). Germline assignment: CDR1 SGHRS and CDR2 YFSETQ. This CDR3 has 16 residues. With 4 bases removed from V and 2 bases from J, the gap between germline ends came to 16 bases. Here the CDR3 reads CASSRGPQGGNQPQHF. The CDR3, as DNA: TGCGCCAGCAGCCGCGGCCCTCAGGGTGGCAATCAGCCCCAGCATTTT.

V usage is TRBV19 and J usage is TRBJ1-1, with a tentative D call TRBD1 (6 bases). The CDR3 sequence is 15 residues long. Germline V CDR1 and CDR2: LNHDA, SQIVND (reference sequence). V was shortened by 3 bases and J by 6 bases, with 17 bases between the two germline ends. CDR3 loop: CASSIEAGGHAEAFF. The CDR3 bases are TGTGCCAGTAGTATTGAGGCCGGGGGGCATGCTGAAGCTTTCTTT.

In DNA form, the CDR3 reads TGTGCCAGCGGGCACGGGACAGGGGGTTCACCCCTCCACTTT. Translated: CASGHGTGGSPLHF. The rearrangement joins TRBV7-9 to TRBJ1-6, with TRBD1 identical over 11 bases. The V gene end was trimmed by 8 bases and the J gene end by 9 bases; junction bases not matched to a gene: 6. Germline V gene lookup returns CDR1 SEHNR and CDR2 FQNEAQ (reference sequence). This CDR3 spans 14 amino acids.

V is TRBV21-1 and J is TRBJ1-1; the D segment call TRBD1 is taken from the table without a DNA check. TRBV21-1 is shown as a pseudogene. This CDR3 comprises 17 residues. The CDR3 DNA reads TGTGCCAGCAGCAACGTGAATAGGCAGGGGGCAGACACTGAAGCTTTCTTT. Its translation is CASSNVNRQGADTEAFF.